This T cell receptor (beta chain) stems from a study of cytomegalovirus exposure and HLA in healthy donors. Sampled while nominally healthy, donors likely had unrecorded immune exposures. This CDR3 is 15 amino acids long. V lost 6 bases, J lost 2 bases, and 7 bases stayed unmatched. Germline-derived CDR1 and CDR2 are PRHDT and FYEKMQ (reference sequence). The PCR ran on 60 Vbeta and 13 Jbeta primers. Sequencing was performed with immunoSEQ multiplex PCR; in TCRdb, only in-frame clones are kept and a portion is missing. Altogether under 130,000 clones are present, around 66% being singletons, with the ten largest covering around 3.5%.

The sample comprised PBMCs. The chain couples TRBV13 to TRBJ1-5; TRBD1 matches 7 bases. The receptor was isolated from a woman aged 50 to 65 in good health and CMV-seronegative. The CDR3 loop is CASSSQGQGNQPQHF. CDR3 DNA: TGTGCCAGCAGTTCACAGGGGCAGGGCAATCAGCCCCAGCATTTT.